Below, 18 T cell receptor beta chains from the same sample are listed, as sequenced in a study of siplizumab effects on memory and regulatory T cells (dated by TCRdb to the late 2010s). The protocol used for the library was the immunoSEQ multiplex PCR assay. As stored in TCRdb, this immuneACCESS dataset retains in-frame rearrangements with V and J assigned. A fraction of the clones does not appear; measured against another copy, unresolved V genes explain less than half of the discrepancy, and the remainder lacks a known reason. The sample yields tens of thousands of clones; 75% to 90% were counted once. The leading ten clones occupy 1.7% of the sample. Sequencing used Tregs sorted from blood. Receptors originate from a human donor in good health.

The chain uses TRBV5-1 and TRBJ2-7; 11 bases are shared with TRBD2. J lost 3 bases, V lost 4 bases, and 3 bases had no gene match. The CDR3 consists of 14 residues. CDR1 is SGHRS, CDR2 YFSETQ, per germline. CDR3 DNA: TGCGCCAGCAGCCGACTAGCGGGGTACTACGAGCAGTACTTC. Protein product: CASSRLAGYYEQYF.

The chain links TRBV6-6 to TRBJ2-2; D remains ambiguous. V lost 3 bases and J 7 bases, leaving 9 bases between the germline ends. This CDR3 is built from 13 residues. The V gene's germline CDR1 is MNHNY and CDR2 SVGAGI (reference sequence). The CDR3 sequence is CASSYSVGGELFF. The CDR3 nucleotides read TGTGCCAGCAGTTATAGTGTAGGCGGGGAGCTGTTTTTT.

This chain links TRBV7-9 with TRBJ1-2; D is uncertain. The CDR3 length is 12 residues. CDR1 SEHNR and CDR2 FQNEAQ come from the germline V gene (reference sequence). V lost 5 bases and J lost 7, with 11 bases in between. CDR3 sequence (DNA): TGTGCCAGCAGCGGTCGCTTCTCTGGCTACACCTTC. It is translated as CASSGRFSGYTF.

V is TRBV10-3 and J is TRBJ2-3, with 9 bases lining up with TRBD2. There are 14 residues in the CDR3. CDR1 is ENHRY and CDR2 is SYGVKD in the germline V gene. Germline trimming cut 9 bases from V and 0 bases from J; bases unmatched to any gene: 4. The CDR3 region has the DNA TGTGCCATAAGACTAGCGGATAGCACAGATACGCAGTATTTT. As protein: CAIRLADSTDTQYF.

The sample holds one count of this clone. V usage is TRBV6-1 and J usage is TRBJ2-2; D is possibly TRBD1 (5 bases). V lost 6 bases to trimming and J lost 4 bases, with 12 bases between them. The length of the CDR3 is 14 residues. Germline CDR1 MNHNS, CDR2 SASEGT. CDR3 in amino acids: CASRGYRTTGELFF. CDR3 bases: TGTGCCAGCAGGGGATACAGGACCACCGGGGAGCTGTTTTTT.

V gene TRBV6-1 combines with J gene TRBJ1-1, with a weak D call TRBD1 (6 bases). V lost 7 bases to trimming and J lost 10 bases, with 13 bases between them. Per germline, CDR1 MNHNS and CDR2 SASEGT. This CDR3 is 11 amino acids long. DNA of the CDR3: TGTGCCAGCATCCAACAGGGTTCAGCTTTCTTT. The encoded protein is CASIQQGSAFF.

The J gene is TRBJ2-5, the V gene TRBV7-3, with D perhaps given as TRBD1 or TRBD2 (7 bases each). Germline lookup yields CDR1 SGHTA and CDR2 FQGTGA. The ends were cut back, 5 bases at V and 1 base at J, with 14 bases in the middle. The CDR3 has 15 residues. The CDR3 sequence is CASSPRGGTQETQYF. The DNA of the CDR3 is TGTGCCAGCAGCCCCAGGGGGGGAACCCAAGAGACCCAGTACTTC.

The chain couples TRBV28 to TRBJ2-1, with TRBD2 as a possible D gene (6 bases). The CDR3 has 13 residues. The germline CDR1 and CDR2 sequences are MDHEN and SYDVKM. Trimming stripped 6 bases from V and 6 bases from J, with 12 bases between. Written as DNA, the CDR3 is TGTGCCAGCAGCGGGAGCTTCCGCAATGAGCAGTTCTTC. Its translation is CASSGSFRNEQFF.

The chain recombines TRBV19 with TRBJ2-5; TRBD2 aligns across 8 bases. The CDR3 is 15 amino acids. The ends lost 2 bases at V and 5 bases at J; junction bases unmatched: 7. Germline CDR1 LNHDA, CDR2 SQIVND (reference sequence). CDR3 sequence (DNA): TGTGCCAGTAGTATACTCGGGAGGGCGGGGGAGACCCAGTACTTC. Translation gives CASSILGRAGETQYF.

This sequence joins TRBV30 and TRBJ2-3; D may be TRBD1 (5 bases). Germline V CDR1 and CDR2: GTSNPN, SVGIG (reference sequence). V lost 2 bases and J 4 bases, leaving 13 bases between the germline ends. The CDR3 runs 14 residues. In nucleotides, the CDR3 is TGTGCCTGGAGTTTACGTTACAGGTCAGATACGCAGTATTTT. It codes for CAWSLRYRSDTQYF.

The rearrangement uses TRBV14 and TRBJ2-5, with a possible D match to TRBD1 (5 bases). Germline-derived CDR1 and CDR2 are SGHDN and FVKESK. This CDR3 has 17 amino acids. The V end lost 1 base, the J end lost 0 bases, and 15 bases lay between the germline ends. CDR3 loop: CASSQGDRRKYQETQYF. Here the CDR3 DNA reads TGTGCCAGCAGCCAAGGCGACAGAAGAAAGTACCAAGAGACCCAGTACTTC. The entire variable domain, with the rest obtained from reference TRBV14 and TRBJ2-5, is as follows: EAGVTQFPSHSVIEKGQTVTLRCDPISGHDNLYWYRRVMGKEIKFLLHFVKESKQDESGMPNNRFLAERTGGTYSTLKVQPAELEDSGVYFCASSQGDRRKYQETQYFGPGTRLLVL.

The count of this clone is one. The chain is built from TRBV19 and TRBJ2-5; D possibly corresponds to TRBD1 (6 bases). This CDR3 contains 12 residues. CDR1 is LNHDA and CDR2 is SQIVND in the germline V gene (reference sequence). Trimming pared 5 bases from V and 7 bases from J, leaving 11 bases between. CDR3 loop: CASSGGAGTQYF. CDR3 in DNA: TGTGCCAGTAGTGGGGGCGCGGGGACCCAGTACTTC.

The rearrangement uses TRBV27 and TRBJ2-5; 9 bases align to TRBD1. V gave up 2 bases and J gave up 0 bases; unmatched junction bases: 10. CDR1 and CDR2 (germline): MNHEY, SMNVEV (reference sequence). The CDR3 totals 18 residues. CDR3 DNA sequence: TGTGCCAGCAGTTTAGACTCGCCGGGACAGGGTTACCAAGAGACCCAGTACTTC. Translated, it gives CASSLDSPGQGYQETQYF.

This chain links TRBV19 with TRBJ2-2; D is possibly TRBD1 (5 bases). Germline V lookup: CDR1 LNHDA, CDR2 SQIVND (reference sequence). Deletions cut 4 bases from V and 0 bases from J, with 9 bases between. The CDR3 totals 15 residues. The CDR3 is CASSNIGANTGELFF. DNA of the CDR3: TGTGCCAGTAGTAATATAGGGGCGAACACCGGGGAGCTGTTTTTT.

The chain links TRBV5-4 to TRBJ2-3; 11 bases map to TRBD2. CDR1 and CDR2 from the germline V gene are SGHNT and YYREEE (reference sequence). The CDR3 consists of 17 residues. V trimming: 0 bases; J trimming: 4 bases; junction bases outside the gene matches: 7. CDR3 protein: CASSLGASGRLADTQYF. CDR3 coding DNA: TGTGCCAGCAGCTTGGGGGCTAGCGGGAGGTTGGCAGATACGCAGTATTTT.

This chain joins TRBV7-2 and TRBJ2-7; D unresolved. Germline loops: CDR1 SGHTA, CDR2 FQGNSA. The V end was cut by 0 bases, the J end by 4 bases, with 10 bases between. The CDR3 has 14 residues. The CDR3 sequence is CASSLAVAKYEQYF. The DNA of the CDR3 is TGTGCCAGCAGCTTAGCGGTAGCCAAATACGAGCAGTACTTC. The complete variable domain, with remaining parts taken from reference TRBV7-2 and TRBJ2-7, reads GAGVSQSPSNKVTEKGKDVELRCDPISGHTALYWYRQSLGQGLEFLIYFQGNSAPDKSGLPSDRFSAERTGGSVSTLTIQRTQQEDSAVYLCASSLAVAKYEQYFGPGTRLTVT.

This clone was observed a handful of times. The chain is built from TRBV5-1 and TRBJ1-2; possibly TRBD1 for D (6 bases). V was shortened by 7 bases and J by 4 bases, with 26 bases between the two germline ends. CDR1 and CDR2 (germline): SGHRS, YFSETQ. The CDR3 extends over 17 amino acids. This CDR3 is CASQRGGPAYFRYGYTF. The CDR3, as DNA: TGCGCCAGCCAACGGGGGGGCCCGGCTTATTTCCGCTATGGCTACACCTTC.

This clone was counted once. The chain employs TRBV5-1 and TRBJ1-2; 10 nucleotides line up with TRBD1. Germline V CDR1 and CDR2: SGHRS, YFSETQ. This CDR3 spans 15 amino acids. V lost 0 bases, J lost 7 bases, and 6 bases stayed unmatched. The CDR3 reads CASSLVTGGGRGYTF. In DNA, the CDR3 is TGCGCCAGCAGCTTGGTGACAGGGGGCGGGCGTGGCTACACCTTC.